This passage covers 18 T cell receptor beta chains from one sample sequenced in a study of blood T cell repertoires in COVID-19. Repertoires were generated with immunoSEQ multiplex PCR, while TCRdb's copy carries only in-frame clones and drops some. The sample contains over 300,000 clones, nearly 90% of which appear only once. Sequenced sample: PBMCs or T cells enriched from blood (not recorded which). The receptor set was obtained from a woman aged 30 to 39 who had recovered from COVID-19.

V and J are TRBV19 and TRBJ1-5; 8 bases agree with TRBD1. Germline lookup yields CDR1 LNHDA and CDR2 SQIVND (reference sequence). Germline trimming cut 3 bases from V and 6 bases from J; bases unmatched to any gene: 16. The CDR3 is 18 residues long. The CDR3 sequence: CASSIPLIRQGRGQPQHF. The CDR3 DNA reads TGTGCCAGTAGTATCCCCCTCATTCGACAGGGGAGAGGTCAGCCCCAGCATTTT.

The chain links TRBV12-5 to TRBJ1-4; the D gene is possibly TRBD1 (5 bases). CDR1 and CDR2 from the germline V gene are LGHNT and FRNRAP. Trimming took off 6 bases at V and 0 bases at J, with 14 bases between the two ends. CDR3 length equals 16 residues. CDR3 DNA: TGTGCTAGTGGACAGACAGATCTTGCAACTAATGAAAAACTGTTTTTT. It translates to CASGQTDLATNEKLFF.

The chain uses TRBV14 and TRBJ1-2, with 10 bases fitting TRBD1. Germline lookup yields CDR1 SGHDN and CDR2 FVKESK. The CDR3 has 17 residues. The V gene end was trimmed by 4 bases and the J gene end by 2 bases; junction bases not matched to a gene: 10. The CDR3: CASSPLDGTGENYGYTF. The CDR3 DNA reads as TGTGCCAGCAGCCCCCTGGACGGGACAGGGGAAAACTATGGCTACACCTTC.

The chain carries TRBV19 and TRBJ1-5; a possible D gene is TRBD1 (5 bases). In germline, CDR1 is LNHDA, CDR2 SQIVND (reference sequence). V was cut by 2 bases and J by 5 bases, with 19 bases left in between. CDR3 length equals 17 residues. Here the CDR3 reads CASSIIRVSGLDQPQHF. CDR3 in DNA: TGTGCCAGTAGTATAATCCGAGTATCAGGGTTGGATCAGCCCCAGCATTTT.

The rearrangement joins TRBV3-1 (or the pseudogene TRBV3-2) to TRBJ1-4; D is undetermined. CDR1 and CDR2 (germline): LGHDT, YNNKEL (reference sequence). V dropped 1 base and J dropped 0 bases, with 12 bases sitting between them. This CDR3 is built from 17 residues. DNA for the CDR3: TGTGCCAGCAGCCAAGTTCGGGGTTGGGCAACTAATGAAAAACTGTTTTTT. It yields the protein CASSQVRGWATNEKLFF.

This chain links TRBV12-5 with TRBJ1-5; D ambiguous. Between the trimmed V and J ends, which lost 6 bases and 9 bases, there was a span of 12 bases. CDR1 and CDR2 (germline): LGHNT, FRNRAP. The CDR3 is 12 amino acids. The CDR3 protein is CASGLRTGPQHF. CDR3 sequence (DNA): TGTGCTAGTGGCCTCCGCACTGGGCCCCAGCATTTT.

The chain joins TRBV2 to TRBJ2-2, with D tentatively TRBD1 (6 bases). The CDR3 totals 14 residues. Germline V gene data show CDR1 as SNHLY and CDR2 as FYNNEI. Deletions cut 6 bases from V and 2 bases from J, with 10 bases between. CDR3 DNA sequence: TGTGCCAGCAGACCCGGGACAAACACCGGGGAGCTGTTTTTT. The encoded protein is CASRPGTNTGELFF. The whole variable domain, remainder taken from reference TRBV2 and TRBJ2-2, is EPEVTQTPSHQVTQMGQEVILRCVPISNHLYFYWYRQILGQKVEFLVSFYNNEISEKSEIFDDQFSVERPDGSNFTLKIRSTKLEDSAMYFCASRPGTNTGELFFGEGSRLTVL.

The chain is built from TRBV11-3 and TRBJ1-2; the match to TRBD1 covers 8 bases. Germline-derived CDR1 and CDR2 are SGHNT and YENEEA. With 5 bases clipped from V and 7 bases from J, the junction kept 6 bases outside the gene matches. The CDR3 covers 13 residues. CDR3 DNA sequence: TGTGCCAGCAGCGGCATCCAGGGGGCTGGCTACACCTTC. Translated, it gives CASSGIQGAGYTF.

The rearrangement uses TRBV10-3 and TRBJ2-1; D is perhaps TRBD1 (5 bases). CDR1 ENHRY and CDR2 SYGVKD come from the germline V gene. V lost 7 bases to trimming and J lost 7 bases, with 17 bases between them. This CDR3 is 14 amino acids long. The CDR3 DNA reads TGTGCCATCAACTATGGTGGGGCCCGGAATGAGCAGTTCTTC. This codes for CAINYGGARNEQFF.

The V gene is TRBV19, the J gene TRBJ2-2; 11 nucleotides line up with TRBD1. V lost 4 bases, J lost 4 bases, and 2 bases stayed unmatched. CDR3 length: 15 amino acids. Germline V CDR1 and CDR2: LNHDA, SQIVND (reference sequence). The CDR3 region is CASSTGTGGTGELFF. CDR3 sequence (DNA): TGTGCCAGTAGTACGGGGACAGGGGGCACCGGGGAGCTGTTTTTT.

V and J are TRBV4-2 and TRBJ1-6, with D uncertain. The CDR3 contains 19 residues. Germline-derived CDR1 and CDR2 are LGHNA and YNFKEQ. Deletions cut 3 bases from V and 1 base from J, with 19 bases between. CDR3: CASSHYRVTSTSYNSPLHF. The CDR3 DNA sequence: TGTGCCAGCAGCCACTACCGGGTCACCTCCACATCCTATAATTCACCCCTCCACTTT.

The CDR3 loop is CASSLTGGEQFF. For the CDR3, the DNA is TGTGCCAGCAGCTTGACAGGGGGTGAGCAGTTCTTC. The chain is built from TRBV7-3 and TRBJ2-1; 9 nucleotides match TRBD1. The germline V gene has CDR1 SGHTA and CDR2 FQGTGA. The junction had 0 bases not matched to a gene; V was cut back by 3 bases and J by 9 bases. The CDR3 length is 12 residues. Combining the CDR3 with reference TRBV7-3 and TRBJ2-1 gives the whole variable domain GAGVSQTPSNKVTEKGKYVELRCDPISGHTALYWYRQSLGQGPEFLIYFQGTGAADDSGLPNDRFFAVRPEGSVSTLKIQRTERGDSAVYLCASSLTGGEQFFGPGTRLTVL.

The rearrangement uses TRBV29-1 and TRBJ1-1; the D gene is possibly TRBD1 (6 bases). The CDR3 length is 11 residues. In germline, CDR1 is SQVTM, CDR2 ANQGSEA. Deletions cut 7 bases from V and 10 bases from J, with 16 bases between. The CDR3 loop reads CSASYRAGAFF. The CDR3 DNA is TGCAGCGCCAGCTACAGGGCCGGAGCTTTCTTT.

This clone was seen more than once but under ten times. This rearrangement joins TRBV5-1 to TRBJ1-5, with no clear D. The germline V gene encodes CDR1 SGHRS and CDR2 YFSETQ. This CDR3 spans 15 amino acids. Trimming took off 0 bases at V and 2 bases at J, with 9 bases between the two ends. As DNA, the CDR3 is TGCGCCAGCAGCTTGGATGGCGGCGGCAATCAGCCCCAGCATTTT. It yields the protein CASSLDGGGNQPQHF.

The chain links TRBV5-1 to TRBJ1-1; 8 bases agree with TRBD1. In germline, CDR1 is SGHRS, CDR2 YFSETQ. The CDR3 extends over 16 amino acids. V trimming: 0 bases; J trimming: 7 bases; junction bases outside the gene matches: 11. The DNA of the CDR3 is TGCGCCAGCAGCTTGGAGCCAGGGGGCGTGGGAGATGAAGCTTTCTTT. Protein: CASSLEPGGVGDEAFF. Drawing the rest from reference TRBV5-1 and TRBJ1-1, the complete variable domain is KAGVTQTPRYLIKTRGQQVTLSCSPISGHRSVSWYQQTPGQGLQFLFEYFSETQRNKGNFPGRFSGRQFSNSRSEMNVSTLELGDSALYLCASSLEPGGVGDEAFFGQGTRLTVV.

This clone appeared a single time. The V and J genes are TRBV4-3 and TRBJ1-1, with D perhaps TRBD1 (6 bases). V was pared by 5 bases and J by 1 base, with 14 bases between. The germline V gene has CDR1 LGHNA and CDR2 YSLEER. CDR3 length equals 15 residues. The DNA of the CDR3 is TGCGCCAGCAGCTGGGCCGGGACAAAGAACACTGAAGCTTTCTTT. It codes for CASSWAGTKNTEAFF.

The chain combines TRBV5-8 with TRBJ1-5; no firm D call. CDR1 is SGHTS and CDR2 is YDEGEE in the germline V gene. The V gene lost 7 bases and the J gene lost 0 bases, with 8 bases spanning the gap. The CDR3 has 13 amino acids. CDR3 sequence reads: CASRTDSNQPQHF. CDR3 sequence (DNA): TGTGCCAGCCGTACAGATAGCAATCAGCCCCAGCATTTT.

The CDR3 DNA is TGTGCCAGTAGTATAGGTAACAGGGGGCAGATCACTGAAGCTTTCTTT. Translated: CASSIGNRGQITEAFF. The J gene is TRBJ1-1, the V gene TRBV19; 9 nucleotides agree with TRBD1. The CDR3 sequence is 16 residues long. Per germline, CDR1 LNHDA and CDR2 SQIVND (reference sequence). With V trimmed by 1 base and J by 4 bases, 7 bases remained unmatched.